These T cell receptor beta chains were read from a single sample in a study of CD8 T cells in Susac syndrome. MiXCR, applied by TCRdb to the immunoSEQ multiplex PCR reads, yields one record per CDR3 protein. The data show about 190,000 distinct CDR3 sequences, about 93% seen once. The specimen sequenced was CD4+ T cells from PBMCs. The receptors were sampled from a human donor in good health. CDR3s include the opening cysteine and the closing phenylalanine or tryptophan. The D gene is left open where the match is weak. Not all rows give a size; the values are once, few, many and, for expanded clones, a class.

TRBJ2-2 | . | TRBV2 | 13 | . | TGTGCCAGCAGTGTCGGCCCCACCGGGGAGCTGTTTTTT | CASSVGPTGELFF
TRBJ2-2 | . | TRBV5-1 | 12 | . | TGCGCCAGCACCTCTCGAGGCGGGGAGCTGTTTTTT | CASTSRGGELFF
TRBJ2-1 | . | TRBV5-1 | 14 | . | TGCGCCAGCAGCTTGAGGGACGGTGGGAATGAGCAGTTCTTC | CASSLRDGGNEQFF
TRBJ1-1 | . | TRBV29-1 | 13 | . | TGCAGCGTTGATCCCTTTTTGAACACTGAAGCTTTCTTT | CSVDPFLNTEAFF
TRBJ1-1 | . | TRBV5-1 | 12 | . | TGCGCCAGCAGCTTCAGCACAGATGAAGCTTTCTTT | CASSFSTDEAFF
TRBJ1-2 | . | TRBV29-1 | 10 | once | TGCAGCGCCACTCCCGCGGGCTACACCTTC | CSATPAGYTF
TRBJ1-1 | TRBD1 | TRBV6-1 | 16 | . | TGTGCCAGCACTGCCCGGACAGGGGGCAAGGACGCTGAAGCTTTCTTT | CASTARTGGKDAEAFF
TRBJ1-2 | . | TRBV4-2 | 16 | . | TGTGCCAGCAGCCAAGATTTGATCTTTTTGAACTATGGCTACACCTTC | CASSQDLIFLNYGYTF
TRBJ1-5 | TRBD1 | TRBV28 | 15 | . | TGTGCCAGCAGACGACAGGGGTTAAGCAATCAGCCCCAGCATTTT | CASRRQGLSNQPQHF
TRBJ2-2 | . | TRBV6-2/TRBV6-3 | 17 | . | TGTGCCAGCACCATTCCCCGGGGGCCTTGGAACACCGGGGAGCTGTTTTTT | CASTIPRGPWNTGELFF
TRBJ2-6 | . | TRBV28 | 14 | . | TGTGCCAGCAGTTTCGTGACGGGGGCCAACGTCCTGACTTTC | CASSFVTGANVLTF
TRBJ2-7 | . | TRBV29-1 | 17 | . | TGCAGCGTCCTCGTTCGACCTGCAGGTAGACTGGCCTACGAGCAGTACTTC | CSVLVRPAGRLAYEQYF
TRBJ2-1 | . | TRBV23-1 | 16 | . | TGCGCCAGCAGTCAACCCAGATCAGAGTCCTACAATGAGCAGTTCTTC | CASSQPRSESYNEQFF